This entry lists 11 T cell receptor beta chains sequenced from one sample in a study of CD8+CD57+ T cells in acquired aplastic anemia. Patients picked for sequencing had shown CD8+CD57+ cell expansion detected by flow cytometry. Genomic DNA constituted the template upon which TCR beta VDJ and CDR3 profiling was performed. TCRdb reprocessed the reads with MiXCR, giving one entry per CDR3 protein. This table holds just over 450,000 distinct CDR3 sequences, about a third found once. The sequencing sample was made of sorted CD4+, CD8+, or CD8+CD57+ T cells (not recorded which) from PBMCs. These receptors were taken from a human donor with aplastic anemia.

V gene TRBV19 combines with J gene TRBJ2-3, with 8 bases lining up with TRBD1. This CDR3 is built from 16 residues. CDR1 and CDR2 (germline): LNHDA, SQIVND (reference sequence). With V trimmed by 5 bases and J by 7 bases, 14 bases remained unmatched. CDR3 coding DNA: TGTGCCAGTAGTCCCGGGACAGGAGGTGGGATAAATACGCAGTATTTT. Translating gives CASSPGTGGGINTQYF. Based on the CDR3 plus reference TRBV19 and TRBJ2-3, the full variable domain is DGGITQSPKYLFRKEGQNVTLSCEQNLNHDAMYWYRQDPGQGLRLIYYSQIVNDFQKGDIAEGYSVSREKKESFPLTVTSAQKNPTAFYLCASSPGTGGGINTQYFGPGTRLTVL.

This clonotype was seen more than once but under ten times. The genes are TRBV30 and TRBJ1-1, with D possibly matching TRBD1 (6 bases). The V end was cut by 5 bases, the J end by 4 bases, with 8 bases between. CDR1 is GTSNPN, CDR2 SVGIG, per germline (reference sequence). The CDR3 spans 11 residues. In DNA, the CDR3 is TGTGCCTGGGAGACAGGCACTGAAGCTTTCTTT. This translates into CAWETGTEAFF.

In its sample, this clonotype was seen a few times. The chain joins TRBV6-1 to TRBJ2-7; 7 nucleotides agree with TRBD1. Germline-derived CDR1 and CDR2 are MNHNS and SASEGT. V lost 5 bases, J lost 3 bases, and 10 bases stayed unmatched. The CDR3 has 15 amino acids. CDR3: CASSTTGVSVYEQYF. In nucleotides, the CDR3 is TGTGCCAGCAGTACTACAGGGGTTTCGGTCTACGAGCAGTACTTC.

Many counts were recorded for this clonotype. This chain connects TRBV2 to TRBJ1-1; TRBD1 agrees at 7 bases. V trimming: 5 bases; J trimming: 3 bases; junction bases outside the gene matches: 3. Germline V gene lookup returns CDR1 SNHLY and CDR2 FYNNEI. The CDR3 consists of 13 residues. CDR3 bases: TGTGCCAGCAGTAAAGACAGGGACACTGAAGCTTTCTTT. Residues: CASSKDRDTEAFF.

This chain connects TRBV25-1 to TRBJ1-2, with a tentative D call TRBD1 (6 bases). Germline loops: CDR1 MGHDK, CDR2 SYGVNS. The CDR3 consists of 14 residues. Between the trimmed V and J ends, which lost 2 bases and 5 bases, there was a span of 12 bases. The CDR3 DNA sequence: TGTGCCAGCAGTGAACAGGGGCCGAGGTATGGCTACACCTTC. This translates into CASSEQGPRYGYTF.

The chain employs TRBV7-8 and TRBJ2-7; 9 bases agree with TRBD1. The length of the CDR3 is 14 residues. Germline V gene sequence: CDR1 SGHVS, CDR2 FQNEAQ. Trimming removed 4 bases from V and 5 bases from J; junction bases left unmatched: 6. DNA of the CDR3: TGTGCCAGCAGCTCGGGGGACAGGGCAAACGAGCAGTACTTC. Protein product: CASSSGDRANEQYF. Drawing the rest from reference TRBV7-8 and TRBJ2-7, the complete variable domain is GAGVSQSPRYKVAKRGQDVALRCDPISGHVSLFWYQQALGQGPEFLTYFQNEAQLDKSGLPSDRFFAERPEGSVSTLKIQRTQQEDSAVYLCASSSGDRANEQYFGPGTRLTVT.

About this clonotype: Sequence at one end of the junction differs from germline and may be a read error. V usage is TRBV9 and J usage is TRBJ2-2; perhaps TRBD1 as D (6 bases). The length of the CDR3 is 14 residues. Germline assignment: CDR1 SGDLS and CDR2 YYNGEE. In DNA, the CDR3 is TGTGCCAGCAGCGTAAGGGGGAACACCAGGGAGCTGTTTTTT. It translates to CASSVRGNTRELFF.

The chain has TRBV20-1 and TRBJ2-1; 7 bases map to TRBD2. Trimming removed 3 bases from V and 0 bases from J; junction bases left unmatched: 8. CDR3 length equals 16 residues. The germline V gene has CDR1 DFQATT and CDR2 SNEGSKA (reference sequence). CDR3 region: CSASEGGSLSYNEQFF. The CDR3 coding sequence is TGCAGTGCTAGTGAGGGCGGGAGTCTCTCCTACAATGAGCAGTTCTTC.

The chain has TRBV2 and TRBJ1-1; D gene uncertain. The CDR3 covers 14 residues. Germline V gene data show CDR1 as SNHLY and CDR2 as FYNNEI. V was shortened by 8 bases and J by 1 base, with 14 bases between the two germline ends. Here the CDR3 reads CASDFGRPNTEAFF. The CDR3 DNA is TGTGCCAGCGATTTTGGCAGGCCGAACACTGAAGCTTTCTTT. Together with reference TRBV2 and TRBJ1-1, the CDR3 gives the full variable domain: EPEVTQTPSHQVTQMGQEVILRCVPISNHLYFYWYRQILGQKVEFLVSFYNNEISEKSEIFDDQFSVERPDGSNFTLKIRSTKLEDSAMYFCASDFGRPNTEAFFGQGTRLTVV.

This clonotype was seen many times. The chain recombines TRBV5-1 with TRBJ2-7; 10 nucleotides align to TRBD2. J gave up 5 bases and V 4 bases, and 6 bases lay outside the gene matches. Germline V gene sequence: CDR1 SGHRS, CDR2 YFSETQ. This CDR3 has 14 amino acids. For the CDR3, the DNA is TGCGCCAGCAGCGGAACCGGGACTAGCGACGAGCAGTACTTC. Translation gives CASSGTGTSDEQYF.

The genes are TRBV6-1 and TRBJ1-2; TRBD1 matches at 7 bases. Trimming removed 6 bases from V and 2 bases from J; junction bases left unmatched: 9. This CDR3 spans 15 amino acids. The germline V gene encodes CDR1 MNHNS and CDR2 SASEGT. The CDR3 region is CASSPPGQPNYGYTF. Here the CDR3 DNA reads TGTGCCAGCAGCCCCCCGGGACAGCCGAACTATGGCTACACCTTC.